This T cell receptor beta chain appears in the sequencing data of a study of graft-versus-host responses after intestinal transplantation. Only in-frame clones appear in the TCRdb table, and some are missing; sequencing was by immunoSEQ multiplex PCR. The sample holds roughly 69,000 clones, 90% seen once. As for this clone: Its specificity is not known.

This clonotype originated in a human donor who was the organ donor for an intestinal transplant. The input for sequencing was unstimulated CD8+ T cells sorted from spleen or lymph node cells, taken before transplant.

The CDR3 region is CASSRAGGSSYEQYF. The DNA of the CDR3 is TGTGCCAGCAGCCGCGCAGGGGGGAGCTCCTACGAGCAGTACTTC. The chain carries TRBV7-9 and TRBJ2-7; possibly TRBD1 for D (7 bases). CDR3 size: 15 residues. Trimming took 5 bases from V and 0 from J, leaving 14 bases between them. Germline V gene lookup returns CDR1 SEHNR and CDR2 FQNEAQ (reference sequence).